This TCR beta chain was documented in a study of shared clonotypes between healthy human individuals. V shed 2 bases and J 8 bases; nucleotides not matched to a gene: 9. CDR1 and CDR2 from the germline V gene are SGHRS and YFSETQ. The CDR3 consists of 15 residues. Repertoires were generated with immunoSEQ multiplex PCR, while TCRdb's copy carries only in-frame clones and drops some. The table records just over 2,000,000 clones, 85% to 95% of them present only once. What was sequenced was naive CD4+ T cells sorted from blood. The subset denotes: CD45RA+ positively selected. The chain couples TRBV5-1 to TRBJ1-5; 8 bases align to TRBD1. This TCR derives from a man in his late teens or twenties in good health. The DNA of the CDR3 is TGCGCCAGCAGCTTCGGGGACAGGCCGATGGAGCCCCAGCATTTT. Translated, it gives CASSFGDRPMEPQHF. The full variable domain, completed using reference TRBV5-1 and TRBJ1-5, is KAGVTQTPRYLIKTRGQQVTLSCSPISGHRSVSWYQQTPGQGLQFLFEYFSETQRNKGNFPGRFSGRQFSNSRSEMNVSTLELGDSALYLCASSFGDRPMEPQHFGDGTRLSIL.